Listed below are T cell receptor beta chains from one sample, sequenced in a study of Ad26.COV2.S vaccination and SARS-CoV-2 variants. Sequencing was performed with immunoSEQ multiplex PCR; in TCRdb, only in-frame clones are kept and a portion is missing. The repertoire holds 350,000 to 500,000 clones, with around 91% as singletons. Sequences were derived from peripheral blood, sampled in a trial of Ad26.COV2.S vaccine versus placebo. These receptors came from a person aged 18-65 years who received the Ad26.COV2.S COVID-19 vaccine or a placebo. CDR3s include the opening cysteine and the closing phenylalanine or tryptophan. Fields, in order: J gene, D gene, V gene, clone size, CDR3 protein, CDR3 DNA. The D gene is left open where the match is weak. Clone sizes are given selectively: once, few, many, or a class where the clone is expanded.

>TRBJ2-7|TRBD1|TRBV28|NA
CASSIQGAQDEQYF
TGTGCCAGCAGTATCCAGGGGGCCCAAGACGAGCAGTACTTC
>TRBJ2-7|NA|TRBV28|NA
CASSLPRRAYEQYF
TGTGCCAGCAGTTTACCCCGAAGAGCATACGAGCAGTACTTC
>TRBJ2-5|TRBD2|TRBV7-2|NA
CASSSPLSWASGIKTQYF
TGTGCCAGCAGCTCACCATTATCATGGGCTAGCGGGATTAAGACCCAGTACTTC
>TRBJ2-3|TRBD2|TRBV7-9|once
CASSFGLAGGIHSQDTQYF
TGTGCCAGCAGCTTCGGACTAGCGGGAGGTATACACTCCCAAGATACGCAGTATTTT
>TRBJ1-6|TRBD1|TRBV27|NA
CASSLSMTGERHNSPLHF
TGTGCCAGCAGTTTATCGATGACAGGGGAGCGTCATAATTCACCCCTCCACTTT
>TRBJ2-2|NA|TRBV7-2|NA
CASSLDRSNTGELFF
TGTGCCAGCAGCTTAGACAGATCGAACACCGGGGAGCTGTTTTTT
>TRBJ2-5|NA|TRBV20-1|once
CSASRGRGVSRRETQYF
TGCAGTGCTAGTCGAGGCAGGGGGGTGTCCCGGAGGGAGACCCAGTACTTC
>TRBJ2-1|TRBD2|TRBV30|NA
CAWQREGRNEQFF
TGTGCCTGGCAGCGGGAGGGCCGAAATGAGCAGTTCTTC
>TRBJ2-2|NA|TRBV2|NA
CASSIQPGELFF
TGTGCCAGCAGTATCCAGCCCGGGGAGCTGTTTTTT
>TRBJ1-2|NA|TRBV28|NA
CASKLGSTSNYGYTF
TGTGCCAGCAAGTTAGGCAGTACGTCTAACTATGGCTACACCTTC
>TRBJ2-4|TRBD2|TRBV7-8|NA
CASSPTTSGNKNIQYF
TGTGCCAGCAGCCCTACGACTAGCGGGAACAAAAACATTCAGTACTTC
>TRBJ1-1|NA|TRBV29-1|NA
CSSQDGGNTEAFF
TGCAGCTCCCAGGACGGGGGGAACACTGAAGCTTTCTTT
>TRBJ2-7|TRBD2|TRBV19|NA
CASSTLDRVPGLAGLMPSYEQYF
TGTGCCAGTAGTACCCTCGACAGGGTACCGGGACTAGCGGGACTGATGCCCTCCTACGAGCAGTACTTC
>TRBJ1-6|TRBD1|TRBV27|NA
CASSFRQGNSPLHF
TGTGCCAGCAGTTTTCGACAGGGAAATTCACCCCTCCACTTT
>TRBJ2-1|TRBD1|TRBV6-5|NA
CASRGDRGFYNEQFF
TGTGCCAGCAGGGGGGACAGGGGCTTCTACAATGAGCAGTTCTTC
>TRBJ1-2|TRBD1|TRBV19|NA
CASSIVQGAIGYTF
TGTGCCAGTAGTATTGTGCAGGGGGCTATTGGCTACACCTTC
>TRBJ2-5|TRBD1|TRBV7-9|NA
CASSESTGDETQYF
TGTGCCAGCAGCGAATCGACAGGGGACGAGACCCAGTACTTC
>TRBJ1-2|TRBD1|TRBV7-9|NA
CASSLTGQGENGYTF
TGTGCCAGCAGCTTAACCGGACAGGGGGAGAATGGCTACACCTTC
>TRBJ2-1|TRBD2|TRBV18|NA
CASSPLGREFKEEQFF
TGTGCCAGCTCACCACTAGGGCGGGAGTTTAAAGAAGAGCAGTTCTTC
>TRBJ2-7|NA|TRBV28|NA
CASSFSTGYEQYF
TGTGCCAGCAGTTTCTCCACCGGCTACGAGCAGTACTTC
>TRBJ2-5|TRBD1|TRBV4-3|NA
CASSQAPPGTGVETQYF
TGCGCCAGCAGCCAAGCCCCCCCCGGGACAGGCGTAGAGACCCAGTACTTC
>TRBJ2-7|TRBD2|TRBV20-1|NA
CSASLRLAGAHEQYF
TGCAGTGCTAGTTTGAGACTAGCGGGAGCCCACGAGCAGTACTTC
>TRBJ2-1|NA|TRBV19|few
CASSLLGEQFF
TGTGCCAGTAGCCTACTGGGTGAGCAGTTCTTC
>TRBJ2-6|NA|TRBV19|NA
CASTPRRSSGANVLTF
TGTGCCAGTACCCCGAGAAGGAGCTCTGGGGCCAACGTCCTGACTTTC
>TRBJ1-5|TRBD1|TRBV6-2/TRBV6-3|NA
CASSGQGLQPQHF
TGTGCCAGCAGTGGACAGGGGCTCCAGCCCCAGCATTTT
>TRBJ1-1|TRBD1|TRBV6-6|NA
CASSRGRSPWVTGGGDFVNTEAFF
TGTGCCAGCAGTCGGGGCCGCTCGCCCTGGGTGACAGGGGGAGGTGATTTCGTGAACACTGAAGCTTTCTTT
>TRBJ2-5|NA|TRBV7-6|NA
CASSSTFGGNYQETQYF
TGTGCCAGCAGCTCCACTTTTGGGGGGAACTACCAAGAGACCCAGTACTTC
>TRBJ1-5|TRBD1|TRBV18|NA
CASKQGFENQPQHF
TGTGCCAGCAAACAGGGGTTCGAAAATCAGCCCCAGCATTTT
>TRBJ1-1|NA|TRBV28|NA
CASSPSSLGGMNTEAFF
TGTGCCAGCAGTCCCTCCAGTTTGGGCGGCATGAACACTGAAGCTTTCTTT
>TRBJ1-6|TRBD1|TRBV5-1|NA
CASSLAGTGDINSPLHF
TGCGCCAGCAGCTTGGCGGGGACAGGGGATATTAATTCACCCCTCCACTTT
>TRBJ2-1|NA|TRBV11-2|NA
CASSPRRDLSSYNEQFF
TGTGCCAGCAGCCCAAGGAGGGACCTTAGCTCCTACAATGAGCAGTTCTTC
>TRBJ2-7|NA|TRBV7-2|NA
CASNPGLPGGLQYF
TGTGCCAGCAACCCGGGACTCCCCGGGGGCCTACAGTACTTC
>TRBJ1-5|NA|TRBV19|NA
CASSISQLNQPQHF
TGTGCCAGTAGTATAAGTCAGCTTAATCAGCCCCAGCATTTT
>TRBJ2-7|NA|TRBV19|once
CASSASRGFSYEQYF
TGTGCCAGTAGTGCTAGCCGGGGATTCTCCTACGAGCAGTACTTC
>TRBJ2-2|NA|TRBV19|NA
CASSRGGGELFF
TGTGCCAGTAGTCGAGGTGGCGGGGAGCTGTTTTTT
>TRBJ1-4|NA|TRBV7-9|few
CASSLGGTDYNEKLFF
TGTGCCAGCAGCTTAGGGGGGACGGATTACAATGAAAAACTGTTTTTT
>TRBJ1-6|TRBD1|TRBV12-3/TRBV12-4|NA
CASTGGGYSPLHF
TGTGCCAGCACCGGAGGGGGCTACTCACCCCTCCACTTT
>TRBJ1-2|TRBD1|TRBV9|NA
CASSPLGTVIGYTF
TGTGCCAGCAGCCCTCTAGGGACAGTAATTGGCTACACCTTC
>TRBJ1-6|NA|TRBV5-1|NA
CASSLAGGGLSPLHF
TGCGCCAGCAGCTTGGCCGGGGGGGGCTTGTCACCCCTCCACTTT
>TRBJ1-1|NA|TRBV14|NA
CASSPNLGTEAFF
TGTGCCAGCAGCCCGAACTTGGGGACTGAAGCTTTCTTT
>TRBJ1-4|NA|TRBV28|NA
CASSLWGRGDLATNEKLFF
TGTGCCAGCAGTTTATGGGGAAGGGGGGACCTTGCAACTAATGAAAAACTGTTTTTT
>TRBJ1-4|NA|TRBV7-7|NA
CASSLSLDEKLFF
TGTGCTAGCAGCTTATCCCTGGATGAAAAACTGTTTTTT
>TRBJ2-6|NA|TRBV5-8|NA
CASSNLGGANVLTF
TGTGCCAGCAGCAACCTCGGGGGGGCCAACGTCCTGACTTTC
>TRBJ1-2|TRBD1|TRBV10-3|few
CATQQGYRSGYTF
TGTGCCACGCAACAGGGGTACAGGTCTGGCTACACCTTC
>TRBJ2-7|NA|TRBV15|NA
CATSRDRDFSYEQYF
TGTGCCACCAGCAGAGATAGGGACTTTTCCTACGAGCAGTACTTC
>TRBJ1-1|TRBD1|TRBV19|NA
CASSTGQMNTEAFF
TGTGCCAGTAGTACGGGACAGATGAACACTGAAGCTTTCTTT
>TRBJ2-5|NA|TRBV11-2|NA
CASSFMRDRGKETQYF
TGTGCCAGCAGCTTTATGAGGGACCGGGGAAAAGAGACCCAGTACTTC
>TRBJ2-2|NA|TRBV29-1|NA
CSVVDTGELFF
TGCAGCGTTGTGGACACCGGGGAGCTGTTTTTT
>TRBJ1-5|NA|TRBV7-2|NA
CASSSGDSSNQPQHF
TGTGCCAGCAGCTCTGGGGATAGCAGCAATCAGCCCCAGCATTTT
>TRBJ2-1|TRBD2|TRBV25-1|NA
CASSELGSGRDEQFF
TGTGCCAGCAGTGAATTAGGTAGCGGGAGGGATGAGCAGTTCTTC
>TRBJ2-5|NA|TRBV2|once
CASRGRGPLAQYF
TGTGCCAGCAGAGGTAGGGGCCCTTTGGCCCAGTACTTC
>TRBJ1-3|NA|TRBV2|NA
CASRGFRDAGNTIYF
TGTGCCAGCAGGGGGTTCAGAGATGCTGGAAACACCATATATTTT
>TRBJ2-5|NA|TRBV10-1|NA
CAKKGRGWETQYF
TGCGCCAAAAAGGGCAGGGGTTGGGAGACCCAGTACTTC